Each of the 9 T cell receptor beta chains below was sequenced from the same sample in a study of T cell repertoires in cytomegalovirus infection (dated by TCRdb to about 2019). Sequencing was carried out with an Illumina HiSeq 1500. Through fastp at Q25 and MiXCR, TCRdb rebuilt clones from the public reads, retaining in-frame beta chains. Each entry merges the rows of one CDR3 protein and shows their most common DNA and genes. This sample holds about 190,000 distinct CDR3 sequences; 28% were observed only once. Under 35% of the sample is in the top ten clones. Material for sequencing was PBMCs. The receptor source for this set is a human donor in good health (CMV status not recorded). Some clones in this sample may be carry-over from other donors' samples.

This chain joins TRBV19 and TRBJ1-1, with D perhaps TRBD1 (5 bases). There are 14 residues in the CDR3. Germline V lookup: CDR1 LNHDA, CDR2 SQIVND (reference sequence). Between the trimmed V and J ends, which lost 5 bases and 3 bases, there was a span of 13 bases. The CDR3 DNA is TGTGCCAGTAGTCTGCATCGAGGGGACACTGAAGCTTTCTTT. Protein: CASSLHRGDTEAFF.

V and J are TRBV6-5 and TRBJ1-4; D is possibly TRBD1 (6 bases). The CDR3 loop spans 15 amino acids. The ends were cut back, 6 bases at V and 7 bases at J, with 18 bases in the middle. CDR1 is MNHEY, CDR2 SVGAGI, per germline. The CDR3 DNA reads TGTGCCAGCAGACGTACAGGGAGCAACGGTGAAAAACTGTTTTTT. This encodes CASRRTGSNGEKLFF.

This clonotype has just one count. The junction departs from germline at one end; a sequencing error may be responsible. V and J are TRBV4-2 and TRBJ2-7; the D is unclear. CDR1 and CDR2 from the germline V gene are LGHNA and YNFKEQ. The length of the CDR3 is 15 residues. CDR3 sequence reads: CASSQDLLGSDEQHF. In DNA form, the CDR3 reads TGTGCCAGCAGCCAAGATCTGCTGGGGTCGGACGAGCAGCACTTC.

This clonotype was observed a handful of times. The chain joins TRBV30 to TRBJ2-1; D might be TRBD2 (5 bases). The ends were cut back, 0 bases at V and 4 bases at J, with 13 bases in the middle. The CDR3 loop spans 15 amino acids. Germline lookup yields CDR1 GTSNPN and CDR2 SVGIG (reference sequence). The CDR3 DNA sequence: TGTGCCTGGAGTGTACAAGGAGGAGGTTACAATGAGCAGTTCTTC. Its protein is CAWSVQGGGYNEQFF.

V and J are TRBV6-2 or TRBV6-3 and TRBJ1-5, with 7 bases fitting TRBD1. There are 15 residues in the CDR3. V shed 0 bases, J shed 7 bases, and the junction held 6 bases outside the gene matches. CDR1 and CDR2 from the germline V gene are MNHEY and SVGEGT. The CDR3 nucleotides read TGTGCCAGCAGTTACTCGGGGACAGATGGGCAGCCCCAGCATTTT. It codes for CASSYSGTDGQPQHF.

The CDR3 protein is CSAKKQDRDTQYF. The CDR3 DNA follows: TGCAGTGCTAAAAAGCAGGATAGGGATACGCAGTATTTT. The rearrangement uses TRBV20-1 and TRBJ2-3; D is unresolved. Germline lookup yields CDR1 DFQATT and CDR2 SNEGSKA (reference sequence). The CDR3 consists of 13 residues. Trimming removed 4 bases at V and 6 bases at J, with 14 bases between.

This clonotype has more than one count but fewer than ten. CDR3 sequence reads: CASSGGQMTYGYTF. CDR3 sequence (DNA): TGTGCCAGCAGCGGGGGACAGATGACCTATGGCTACACCTTC. This chain links TRBV2 with TRBJ1-2, with 7 bases identical to TRBD1. Germline V CDR1 and CDR2: SNHLY, FYNNEI. This CDR3 is built from 14 residues. After removal of 6 bases from V and 4 bases from J, the junction contained 8 bases not matched to a gene. Full variable domain (remainder filled in from reference TRBV2 and TRBJ1-2): EPEVTQTPSHQVTQMGQEVILRCVPISNHLYFYWYRQILGQKVEFLVSFYNNEISEKSEIFDDQFSVERPDGSNFTLKIRSTKLEDSAMYFCASSGGQMTYGYTFGSGTRLTVV.

Turning to this clonotype: This sequence may be a read error, since a much larger clone differs from it by one base. This chain joins TRBV7-2 and TRBJ2-7; 12 bases agree with TRBD2. The CDR3 length is 16 residues. The germline V gene has CDR1 SGHTA and CDR2 FQGNSA. The CDR3 is CASGLEGLAGRYEQYF. DNA of the CDR3: TGTGCCAGCGGCTTAGAAGGACTAGCGGGGAGGTACGAGCAGTACTTC. Filled out from reference TRBV7-2 and TRBJ2-7, the complete variable domain reads GAGVSQSPSNKVTEKGKDVELRCDPISGHTALYWYRQSLGQGLEFLIYFQGNSAPDKSGLPSDRFSAERTGGSVSTLTIQRTQQEDSAVYLCASGLEGLAGRYEQYFGPGTRLTVT.

This clonotype appeared a few times. The chain joins TRBV7-9 to TRBJ2-7; D is uncertain. Germline V CDR1 and CDR2: SEHNR, FQNEAQ (reference sequence). V gave up 5 bases and J gave up 6 bases, with 11 bases separating them. The CDR3 runs 12 residues. The CDR3 region has the DNA TGTGCCAGCAGCCTTTCTTCGGGCGAGCAGTACTTC. It codes for CASSLSSGEQYF.